This TCR beta chain was identified during a study of response to subunit inactivated influenza vaccine. Note on this clonotype: Its matching antigen is unknown.

TCRdb reanalysed the RT-PCR reads using MiXCR and keeps one entry per CDR3 protein. This table has some 850,000 distinct CDR3 sequences, approximately 18% appearing once. Germline loops: CDR1 SGHDT, CDR2 YYEEEE. This CDR3 is built from 15 residues. Trimming took 4 bases from V and 4 from J, leaving 18 bases between them. The study's findings and limits: The authors offered the suggestion that each seasonal influenza vaccination recruits few new T cells.

This sequence originates from a man aged 50 to 59 who received an inactivated influenza vaccine. V is TRBV5-6 and J is TRBJ2-7, with D possibly being TRBD2 (6 bases). The specimen comprised PBMCs from blood, sampled roughly 5 days after vaccination. CDR3 nucleotides: TGTGCCAGCAGCCGCGGGGACTCGGGATTATACGAGCAGTACTTC. Protein sequence: CASSRGDSGLYEQYF.